This T cell receptor beta chain was recovered during a study of blood T cells in healthy people across ages. Findings of the study overall: Fewer expanded clones and more diversity marked long-lived versus aged donors. Age advanced and TCR beta diversity per million T cells fell, roughly linearly. Unsorted PBMC input precluded a conclusive naive versus antigen-experienced comparison.

The second PCR ran about 6 to 11 cycles with a sample-barcoded 5' primer and J-beta primers. A template-switch adaptor with 12 random nucleotides tagged each cDNA molecule. MiXCR was run by TCRdb on the 5' RACE reads, yielding one entry per CDR3 protein. Seen here are about 1 million distinct CDR3 sequences, roughly 45% observed once, and the top ten hold about 20%. As to this clonotype: Its antigen is unknown.

The source material was blood. The TCR originated in a woman aged 60-75 years in good health.

This CDR3 is CASRPTSGRTAQYF. CDR3 nucleotides: TGTGCCAGCAGGCCTACTAGCGGGAGGACGGCGCAGTATTTT. The V gene is TRBV27, the J gene TRBJ2-3; 12 bases are a match to TRBD2. The germline gives CDR1 MNHEY, CDR2 SMNVEV (reference sequence). The CDR3 is made up of 14 amino acids. After removal of 6 bases from V and 10 bases from J, the junction contained 8 bases not matched to a gene.